This section outlines one T cell receptor beta chain sequence together with its context. The sample is drawn from a study of blood T cell repertoires in COVID-19. Seattle researchers signed up patients amid active infection and tracked them longitudinally. In the original analysis: Reference gene primer amplification gave estimated nucleated cell counts. TCRdb keeps only in-frame clones here, not all; method: immunoSEQ multiplex PCR. That table gives V, J and clone size, and the DNA gave D and trimming. The repertoire has approximately 290,000 clones, 84% of them found once; the top ten carry 15% to 18%. The clonotype originates from a person aged 70 to 80 with COVID-19, enrolled during active disease. Sequences were obtained from peripheral blood.

CDR3 nucleotide sequence: TGTGCCAGCGGGAGGTCAGATACGCAGTATTTT. Translation: CASGRSDTQYF. The rearrangement links TRBV6-5 to TRBJ2-3; D may be TRBD2 (6 bases). V lost 8 bases and J lost 4, with 7 bases in between. Per the germline V gene, CDR1 is MNHEY and CDR2 is SVGAGI. The CDR3 runs to 11 residues.